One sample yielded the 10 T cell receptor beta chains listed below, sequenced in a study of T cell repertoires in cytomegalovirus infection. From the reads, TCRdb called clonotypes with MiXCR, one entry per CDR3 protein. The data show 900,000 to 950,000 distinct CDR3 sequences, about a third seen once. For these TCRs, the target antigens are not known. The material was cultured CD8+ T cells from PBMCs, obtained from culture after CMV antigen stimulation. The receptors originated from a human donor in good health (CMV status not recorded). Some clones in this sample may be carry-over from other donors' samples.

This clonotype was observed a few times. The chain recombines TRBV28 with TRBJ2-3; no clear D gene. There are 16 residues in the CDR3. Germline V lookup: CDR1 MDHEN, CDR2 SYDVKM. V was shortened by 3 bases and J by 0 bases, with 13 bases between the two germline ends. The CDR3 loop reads CASSFKGYTSTDTQYF. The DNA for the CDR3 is TGTGCCAGCAGTTTTAAAGGGTACACCAGCACAGATACGCAGTATTTT.

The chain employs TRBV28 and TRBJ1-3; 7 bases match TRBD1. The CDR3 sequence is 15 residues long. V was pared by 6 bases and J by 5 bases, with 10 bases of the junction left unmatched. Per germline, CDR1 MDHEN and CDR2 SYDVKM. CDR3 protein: CASSKQGWIRNTIYF. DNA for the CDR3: TGTGCCAGCAGCAAACAGGGGTGGATACGAAACACCATATATTTT.

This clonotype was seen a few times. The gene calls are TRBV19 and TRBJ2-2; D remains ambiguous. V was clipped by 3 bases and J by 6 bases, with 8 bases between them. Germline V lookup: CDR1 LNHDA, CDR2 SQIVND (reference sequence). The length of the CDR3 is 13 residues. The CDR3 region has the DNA TGTGCCAGTAGTATTGGGCTTGCCGGGGAGCTGTTTTTT. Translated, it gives CASSIGLAGELFF.

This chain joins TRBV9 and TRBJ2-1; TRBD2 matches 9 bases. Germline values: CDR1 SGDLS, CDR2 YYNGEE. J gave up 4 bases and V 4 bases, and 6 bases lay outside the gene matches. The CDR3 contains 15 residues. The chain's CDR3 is CASSKSGGPYNEQFF. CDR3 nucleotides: TGTGCCAGCAGCAAAAGCGGGGGGCCTTACAATGAGCAGTTCTTC.

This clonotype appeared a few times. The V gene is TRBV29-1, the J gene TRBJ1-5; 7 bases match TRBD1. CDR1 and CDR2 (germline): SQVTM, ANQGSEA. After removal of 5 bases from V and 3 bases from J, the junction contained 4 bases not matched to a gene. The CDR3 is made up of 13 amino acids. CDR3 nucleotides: TGCAGCGTTCTGGACAGGTCCAATCAGCCCCAGCATTTT. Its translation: CSVLDRSNQPQHF.

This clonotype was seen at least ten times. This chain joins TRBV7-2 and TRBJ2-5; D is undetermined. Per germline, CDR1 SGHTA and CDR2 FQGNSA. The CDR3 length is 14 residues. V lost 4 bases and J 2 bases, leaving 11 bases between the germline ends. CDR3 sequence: CASSSRAVQETQYF. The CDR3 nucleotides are TGTGCCAGCAGCTCTCGGGCAGTACAAGAGACCCAGTACTTC.

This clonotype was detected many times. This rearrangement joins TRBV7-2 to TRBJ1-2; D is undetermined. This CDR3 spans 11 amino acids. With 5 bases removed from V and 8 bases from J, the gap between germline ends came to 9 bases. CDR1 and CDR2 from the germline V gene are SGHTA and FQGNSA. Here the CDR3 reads CASSQHPGYTF. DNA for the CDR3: TGTGCCAGCAGCCAACACCCGGGCTACACCTTC. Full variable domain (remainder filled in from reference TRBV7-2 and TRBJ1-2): GAGVSQSPSNKVTEKGKDVELRCDPISGHTALYWYRQSLGQGLEFLIYFQGNSAPDKSGLPSDRFSAERTGGSVSTLTIQRTQQEDSAVYLCASSQHPGYTFGSGTRLTVV.

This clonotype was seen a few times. The CDR3 reads CASSLHNRRLSSYNEQFF. The CDR3 region has the DNA TGTGCCAGCAGCCTCCATAATAGGAGGCTGAGCTCCTACAATGAGCAGTTCTTC. The rearrangement uses TRBV9 and TRBJ2-1; the D gene is possibly TRBD2 (5 bases). The V gene's germline CDR1 is SGDLS and CDR2 YYNGEE. This CDR3 comprises 18 residues. V was cut by 4 bases and J by 0 bases, with 20 bases left in between.

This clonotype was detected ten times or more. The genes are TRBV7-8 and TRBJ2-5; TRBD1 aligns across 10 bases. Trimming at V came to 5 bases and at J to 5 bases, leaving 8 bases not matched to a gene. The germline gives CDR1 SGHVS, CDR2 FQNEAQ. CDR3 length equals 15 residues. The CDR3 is CASSGSGQGRETQYF. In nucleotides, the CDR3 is TGTGCCAGCAGCGGCTCGGGACAGGGGCGCGAGACCCAGTACTTC.

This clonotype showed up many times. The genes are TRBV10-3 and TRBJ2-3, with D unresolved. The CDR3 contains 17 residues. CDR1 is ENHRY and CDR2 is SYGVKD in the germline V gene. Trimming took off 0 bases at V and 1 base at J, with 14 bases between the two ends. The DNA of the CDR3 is TGTGCCATCAGTGAGTCGAAGATCCACGCCGGCACAGATACGCAGTATTTT. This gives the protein CAISESKIHAGTDTQYF.